These 18 T cell receptor beta chains came from one sample sequenced in a study of OX40 agonist ivuxolimab in advanced cancers. Only in-frame clones appear in the TCRdb table, and some are missing; sequencing was by immunoSEQ multiplex PCR. The sample comprises tens of thousands of clones, about 85% of which are singletons, and about 2.5% rests with the top ten. This specimen was CD4+ or CD8+ T cells sorted from blood, taken in a trial of the OX40 agonist ivuxolimab. These receptors all come from an adult with an advanced solid tumor such as melanoma, head and neck, liver or kidney cancer.

The chain joins TRBV4-3 to TRBJ2-3; 8 nucleotides match TRBD2. V lost 0 bases to trimming and J lost 2 bases; unmatched junction nucleotides: 10. The germline V gene has CDR1 LGHNA and CDR2 YSLEER. CDR3 length equals 18 residues. DNA of the CDR3: TGCGCCAGCAGCCAAGATCGATTAGCGGGACTAATCACAGATACGCAGTATTTT. As protein: CASSQDRLAGLITDTQYF.

The chain carries TRBV25-1 and TRBJ2-7, with TRBD2 identical over 8 bases. The V gene end was trimmed by 2 bases and the J gene end by 2 bases; junction bases not matched to a gene: 5. CDR3 size: 15 residues. Germline lookup yields CDR1 MGHDK and CDR2 SYGVNS. The CDR3 region has the DNA TGTGCCAGCAGTGAACTTCGGGAGGGCCCCTACGAGCAGTACTTC. This sequence encodes CASSELREGPYEQYF.

V usage is TRBV28 and J usage is TRBJ1-4, with D uncertain. From germline, CDR1 is MDHEN and CDR2 SYDVKM. The CDR3 spans 12 residues. V lost 2 bases, J lost 14 bases, and 12 bases lay in between. CDR3 sequence reads: CASSLLQGQLFF. The CDR3, as DNA: TGTGCCAGCAGTTTACTACAAGGCCAGCTGTTTTTT.

V gene TRBV28 combines with J gene TRBJ2-1; D gene ambiguous. This CDR3 is built from 11 residues. Per the germline V gene, CDR1 is MDHEN and CDR2 is SYDVKM. The V gene lost 10 bases and the J gene lost 0 bases, with 4 bases spanning the gap. CDR3 coding DNA: TGTGCCATGGTCTCCTACAATGAGCAGTTCTTC. Amino acid sequence: CAMVSYNEQFF.

The V call is TRBV11-2, the J call TRBJ2-3; either TRBD1 or TRBD2 may supply D (5 bases each). CDR1 SGHAT and CDR2 FQNNGV come from the germline V gene. Between the trimmed V and J ends, which lost 5 bases and 2 bases, there was a span of 11 bases. The CDR3 loop spans 14 amino acids. CDR3 sequence (DNA): TGTGCCAGCAGCCTCGGGACCCTCACAGATACGCAGTATTTT. Translated, it gives CASSLGTLTDTQYF.

This clone was picked up one time. The chain employs TRBV5-6 and TRBJ2-3; D call uncertain. The CDR3 totals 15 residues. Trimming left V 1 base short and J 2 bases short, with 11 bases between. Germline CDR1 and CDR2: SGHDT and YYEEEE. Here the CDR3 DNA reads TGTGCCAGCAGCTTGTACGGACGAGACACAGATACGCAGTATTTT. Its protein product is CASSLYGRDTDTQYF.

A few counts support this clone. The rearrangement uses TRBV18 and TRBJ2-2; TRBD2 matches 13 bases. With V trimmed by 6 bases and J by 1 base, 5 bases remained unmatched. The V gene's germline CDR1 is KGHSH and CDR2 LQKENI. The CDR3 is 17 amino acids. CDR3 nucleotides: TGTGCCAGCTCGCGGACTAGCGGGAGAATGAACACCGGGGAGCTGTTTTTT. It yields the protein CASSRTSGRMNTGELFF.

This sequence joins TRBV5-6 and TRBJ2-3, with D perhaps TRBD1 (7 bases). The germline gives CDR1 SGHDT, CDR2 YYEEEE. The V end was cut by 4 bases, the J end by 5 bases, with 23 bases between. The CDR3 has 17 residues. This CDR3 is CASSHQWGRRGEDTQYF. CDR3 coding DNA: TGTGCCAGCAGCCACCAGTGGGGTCGCAGGGGGGAAGATACGCAGTATTTT.

This sequence joins TRBV6-6 and TRBJ2-1; tentative D call: TRBD2 (5 bases). V was trimmed by 6 bases and J by 13 bases, leaving 22 bases between them. Germline values: CDR1 MNHNY, CDR2 SVGAGI (reference sequence). The CDR3 is 14 amino acids. CDR3 DNA sequence: TGTGCCAGCAGGATGAGGGAAAGGACCGACCGACAGTTCTTC. It translates to CASRMRERTDRQFF.

V is TRBV28 and J is TRBJ2-7; 10 bases are shared with TRBD2. CDR1 is MDHEN and CDR2 is SYDVKM in the germline V gene. V trimming: 2 bases; J trimming: 4 bases; junction bases outside the gene matches: 11. The CDR3 loop spans 17 amino acids. CDR3 sequence (DNA): TGTGCCAGCAGTTTACTCTGGAATAGCGGGAGGAAGTACGAGCAGTACTTC. Its translation is CASSLLWNSGRKYEQYF. The variable domain in full, completed from reference TRBV28 and TRBJ2-7, reads DVKVTQSSRYLVKRTGEKVFLECVQDMDHENMFWYRQDPGLGLRLIYFSYDVKMKEKGDIPEGYSVSREKKERFSLILESASTNQTSMYLCASSLLWNSGRKYEQYFGPGTRLTVT.

In this sample, this clone turned up a few times. The chain uses TRBV27 and TRBJ1-5, with a weak D call TRBD1 (5 bases). Trimming pared 0 bases from V and 0 bases from J, leaving 12 bases between. The CDR3 extends over 17 amino acids. CDR1 is MNHEY, CDR2 SMNVEV, per germline (reference sequence). CDR3 DNA sequence: TGTGCCAGCAGTTTATCGGGGGTTGGGTATAGCAATCAGCCCCAGCATTTT. This encodes CASSLSGVGYSNQPQHF.

V is TRBV7-9 and J is TRBJ1-1; the D is unclear. Trimming took 3 bases from V and 7 from J, leaving 9 bases between them. The CDR3 spans 12 residues. The germline V gene encodes CDR1 SEHNR and CDR2 FQNEAQ (reference sequence). This CDR3 is CASSLKGGEAFF. The CDR3 DNA follows: TGTGCCAGCAGCTTGAAGGGAGGTGAAGCTTTCTTT.

The V gene is TRBV11-3, the J gene TRBJ2-5; the match to TRBD1 covers 7 bases. The CDR3 sequence is 16 residues long. Per the germline V gene, CDR1 is SGHNT and CDR2 is YENEEA. With 1 base clipped from V and 5 bases from J, the junction kept 10 bases outside the gene matches. This CDR3 reads CASSLGRQGVGETQYF. The CDR3 DNA is TGTGCCAGCAGCTTAGGTCGACAGGGCGTGGGTGAGACCCAGTACTTC.

This chain links TRBV7-3 with TRBJ1-2; 7 nucleotides agree with TRBD1. The germline CDR1 and CDR2 sequences are SGHTA and FQGTGA. CDR3 length: 13 amino acids. V was pared by 3 bases and J by 3 bases, with 1 base of the junction left unmatched. CDR3 DNA sequence: TGTGCCAGCAGCTTTACAGGGGACTATGGCTACACCTTC. Protein product: CASSFTGDYGYTF.

The chain is built from TRBV30 and TRBJ2-5; 14 positions agree with TRBD2. The CDR3 totals 16 residues. Germline V gene sequence: CDR1 GTSNPN, CDR2 SVGIG (reference sequence). The junction had 6 bases not matched to a gene; V was cut back by 3 bases and J by 3 bases. The DNA for the CDR3 is TGTGCCTGGAGGGGGGGACTAGCGGGAGCAGAAGAGACCCAGTACTTC. Its protein product is CAWRGGLAGAEETQYF.

This clone was found a few times. The J gene is TRBJ2-3, the V gene TRBV29-1, with TRBD1 matching 8 bases. Germline V gene lookup returns CDR1 SQVTM and CDR2 ANQGSEA. J was trimmed by 6 bases and V by 3 bases; bases with no gene match: 8. This CDR3 is built from 14 residues. CDR3 sequence reads: CSVERQGAEDTQYF. The CDR3 DNA is TGCAGCGTTGAGCGGCAGGGGGCGGAGGATACGCAGTATTTT.

In its sample, this clone was seen a few times. The CDR3 sequence is CASSLGAGLGNEQFF. CDR3 sequence (DNA): TGTGCCAGCAGCTTGGGGGCGGGACTGGGGAATGAGCAGTTCTTC. The J gene is TRBJ2-1, the V gene TRBV7-3; tentatively, D is TRBD1 or TRBD2 (6 bases each). Germline assignment: CDR1 SGHTA and CDR2 FQGTGA. CDR3 length equals 15 residues. Trimming took off 3 bases at V and 7 bases at J, with 16 bases between the two ends.

The count of this clone is one. CDR3 sequence reads: CASSPSTLNTEAFF. CDR3 DNA sequence: TGTGCCAGCTCTCCGTCGACTCTGAACACTGAAGCTTTCTTT. The V call is TRBV18, the J call TRBJ1-1, with D hard to call. Germline V gene data show CDR1 as KGHSH and CDR2 as LQKENI. Trimming pared 6 bases from V and 0 bases from J, leaving 11 bases between. CDR3 length: 14 residues.